The 2 T cell receptor beta chains presented below share a single source sample, sequenced in a study of T cells in Graves' hyperthyroidism and ophthalmopathy. RNA transcripts yielded amplified TCR beta CDR3 regions. The TCR CDR3 was amplified in a first-round RT-PCR using the HTBI primer set. TCRdb re-derived calls from the multiplex PCR reads in MiXCR, one entry per CDR3 protein. This sample has 300,000 to 500,000 distinct CDR3 sequences, with under 15% found just once. The sequenced sample consisted of blood. All receptors come from a woman aged 25 to 39 with Graves' hyperthyroidism.

The chain links TRBV29-1 to TRBJ2-7, with 9 bases lining up with TRBD1. The V gene end was trimmed by 7 bases and the J gene end by 4 bases; junction bases not matched to a gene: 5. Germline CDR1 SQVTM, CDR2 ANQGSEA. The CDR3 loop spans 12 amino acids. CDR3 bases: TGCAGCGCTGGGACAGGGCGGTACGAGCAGTACTTC. It specifies CSAGTGRYEQYF.

This clonotype was seen more than once but under ten times. The CDR3 here is CASRGGGVDEKLFF. For the CDR3, the DNA is TGTGCCAGCAGGGGTGGGGGAGTGGATGAAAAACTGTTTTTT. The chain combines TRBV6-1 with TRBJ1-4; tentative D call: TRBD1 (5 bases). The CDR3 totals 14 residues. Germline V lookup: CDR1 MNHNS, CDR2 SASEGT. With 6 bases removed from V and 6 bases from J, the gap between germline ends came to 14 bases.